These 21 T cell receptor beta chains were sequenced from one sample in a study of OX40 agonist ivuxolimab in advanced cancers. Data came from immunoSEQ multiplex PCR; TCRdb stores just in-frame clones and leaves some out. The top ten clones hold about 34% of a sample with fewer than 25,000 clones, 88% of them seen once. Specimen: CD4+ or CD8+ T cells sorted from blood, collected in a trial of the OX40 agonist ivuxolimab. The source is an adult with an advanced solid tumor such as melanoma, head and neck, liver or kidney cancer.

J is TRBJ1-5 and V is TRBV7-6; TRBD1 might be the D (5 bases). Trimming removed 1 base at V and 0 bases at J, with 13 bases between. Per germline, CDR1 SGHVS and CDR2 FNYEAQ. CDR3 length: 17 residues. CDR3 coding DNA: TGTGCCAGCAGCTTAGGCGGGGGACCCTATAGCAATCAGCCCCAGCATTTT. This gives the protein CASSLGGGPYSNQPQHF.

In nucleotides, the CDR3 is TGTGCCAGCAGCAAAGCAGGGTTCTTTGGGGGACAGGGAGAAAAAGGCAATCAGCCCCAGCATTTT. It translates to CASSKAGFFGGQGEKGNQPQHF. This chain links TRBV21-1 with TRBJ1-5; the table's D gene call, TRBD1, was not cross checked with the DNA. TRBV21-1 is assigned pseudogene status. This CDR3 has 22 residues.

The chain couples TRBV10-3 to TRBJ2-7; 9 bases map to TRBD2. V was pared by 0 bases and J by 4 bases, with 4 bases of the junction left unmatched. This CDR3 spans 15 amino acids. Germline-derived CDR1 and CDR2 are ENHRY and SYGVKD. CDR3 in amino acids: CAISESIAGEYEQYF. The CDR3 DNA is TGTGCCATCAGTGAGTCGATAGCGGGAGAGTACGAGCAGTACTTC.

This clone was seen a handful of times. The chain recombines TRBV10-3 with TRBJ2-1; a weak D match, TRBD2 (6 bases). This CDR3 has 16 amino acids. The germline V and J ends were trimmed by 1 base and 2 bases, with 12 bases remaining between them. CDR1 ENHRY and CDR2 SYGVKD come from the germline V gene. The CDR3 DNA follows: TGTGCCATCAGTGAGTTTCTGGGAGGAACCTACAATGAGCAGTTCTTC. Amino acid sequence: CAISEFLGGTYNEQFF.

The chain carries TRBV19 and TRBJ2-1; D unresolved. Trimming removed 3 bases at V and 7 bases at J, with 10 bases between. Germline CDR1 and CDR2: LNHDA and SQIVND (reference sequence). This CDR3 comprises 13 residues. CDR3 residues: CASSMRVWNEQFF. In DNA form, the CDR3 reads TGTGCCAGTAGTATGCGAGTGTGGAATGAGCAGTTCTTC. Drawing the rest from reference TRBV19 and TRBJ2-1, the complete variable domain is DGGITQSPKYLFRKEGQNVTLSCEQNLNHDAMYWYRQDPGQGLRLIYYSQIVNDFQKGDIAEGYSVSREKKESFPLTVTSAQKNPTAFYLCASSMRVWNEQFFGPGTRLTVL.

The chain is built from TRBV6-1 and TRBJ2-7; 10 nucleotides align to TRBD1. CDR3 size: 15 residues. In germline, CDR1 is MNHNS, CDR2 SASEGT. V dropped 3 bases and J dropped 0; count of bases not matched to a gene: 2. The CDR3 loop is CASSDWTGGSYEQYF. The CDR3 coding sequence is TGTGCCAGCAGTGATTGGACAGGGGGCTCCTACGAGCAGTACTTC.

This sequence joins TRBV13 and TRBJ2-5; D is possibly TRBD1 or TRBD2 (5 bases each). Trimming removed 4 bases from V and 5 bases from J, with 14 bases in between. The CDR3 extends over 14 amino acids. Germline values: CDR1 PRHDT, CDR2 FYEKMQ (reference sequence). CDR3 sequence reads: CASSSMRGWETQYF. CDR3 nucleotides: TGTGCCAGCAGCTCCATGAGGGGTTGGGAGACCCAGTACTTC.

The chain combines TRBV19 with TRBJ2-4; unclear D gene. The germline gives CDR1 LNHDA, CDR2 SQIVND (reference sequence). This CDR3 has 15 residues. Trimming removed 3 bases from V and 1 base from J, with 10 bases in between. CDR3 bases: TGTGCCAGTAGTATTGGCAGGCGGGCCAAAAACATTCAGTACTTC. Translation gives CASSIGRRAKNIQYF.

The chain has TRBV10-2 and TRBJ2-1; 12 nucleotides align to TRBD2. CDR1 WSHSY and CDR2 SAAADI come from the germline V gene. The CDR3 runs to 15 residues. V gave up 4 bases and J gave up 8 bases; unmatched junction bases: 6. CDR3 bases: TGCGCCAGCAGTGTGACTAGCGGGAGTGACTATGAGCAGTTCTTC. The encoded protein is CASSVTSGSDYEQFF.

V usage is TRBV11-3 and J usage is TRBJ2-7, with 11 positions matching TRBD2. Germline lookup yields CDR1 SGHNT and CDR2 YENEEA. This CDR3 region has 15 residues. With 5 bases clipped from V and 3 bases from J, the junction kept 6 bases outside the gene matches. The CDR3 reads CASSQLAGAGYEQYF. The CDR3 DNA reads as TGTGCCAGCAGCCAACTAGCGGGAGCGGGCTACGAGCAGTACTTC.

The J gene is TRBJ2-7, the V gene TRBV10-1, with a possible D match to TRBD2 (5 bases). CDR3 length: 13 residues. The V and J ends lost 2 bases and 2 bases respectively, with 7 bases between them. The germline V gene has CDR1 WNHNN and CDR2 SYGVQD (reference sequence). CDR3 sequence: CASSEGLAYEQYF. The CDR3 bases are TGCGCCAGCAGTGAGGGACTTGCCTACGAGCAGTACTTC.

The chain links TRBV27 to TRBJ2-2, with unresolved D. Germline V gives CDR1 MNHEY, CDR2 SMNVEV (reference sequence). The CDR3 contains 15 residues. V lost 7 bases and J 6 bases, leaving 18 bases between the germline ends. CDR3 sequence: CASTLNNVHSGELFF. For the CDR3, the DNA is TGTGCCAGCACCCTAAACAACGTTCACTCCGGGGAGCTGTTTTTT.

The chain employs TRBV5-4 and TRBJ2-7; D remains unclear. The CDR3 loop spans 12 amino acids. Germline CDR1 SGHNT, CDR2 YYREEE (reference sequence). Trimming shortened V by 1 base and J by 5 bases, and 7 bases separated the two germline ends. The CDR3 spells CASSLTGDEQYF. The CDR3 bases are TGTGCCAGCAGCTTGACTGGGGACGAGCAGTACTTC. The full variable domain, completed using reference TRBV5-4 and TRBJ2-7, is ETGVTQSPTHLIKTRGQQVTLRCSSQSGHNTVSWYQQALGQGPQFIFQYYREEENGRGNFPPRFSGLQFPNYSSELNVNALELDDSALYLCASSLTGDEQYFGPGTRLTVT.

In DNA form, the CDR3 reads TGTGCCAGCAGCTTAGCTTTGGGGGCGGGAGCTTTCTTT. Translated: CASSLALGAGAFF. V and J are TRBV7-8 and TRBJ1-1; the D gene is possibly TRBD1 (6 bases). V lost 0 bases and J 10 bases, leaving 12 bases between the germline ends. CDR3 size: 13 residues. Germline V CDR1 and CDR2: SGHVS, FQNEAQ. The complete variable domain, with remaining parts taken from reference TRBV7-8 and TRBJ1-1, reads GAGVSQSPRYKVAKRGQDVALRCDPISGHVSLFWYQQALGQGPEFLTYFQNEAQLDKSGLPSDRFFAERPEGSVSTLKIQRTQQEDSAVYLCASSLALGAGAFFGQGTRLTVV.

This sequence joins TRBV19 and TRBJ1-2, with D hard to call. There are 15 residues in the CDR3. CDR1 is LNHDA and CDR2 is SQIVND in the germline V gene (reference sequence). The V and J ends lost 3 bases and 8 bases respectively, with 19 bases between them. The CDR3 here is CASSMEDGGPGGYTF. Here the CDR3 DNA reads TGTGCCAGTAGTATGGAGGACGGTGGGCCGGGGGGCTACACCTTC.

The chain carries TRBV10-1 and TRBJ1-1; no clear D. This CDR3 region has 13 residues. Trimming removed 3 bases at V and 1 base at J, with 6 bases between. Germline V CDR1 and CDR2: WNHNN, SYGVQD (reference sequence). The CDR3 reads CASSESGNTEAFF. The CDR3 DNA is TGCGCCAGCAGTGAATCCGGGAACACTGAAGCTTTCTTT.

This sequence joins TRBV7-2 and TRBJ2-7; TRBD1 agrees at 10 bases. The trim removed 3 bases at V and 3 bases at J, leaving 8 bases unmatched. Germline assignment: CDR1 SGHTA and CDR2 FQGNSA. The CDR3 is 16 amino acids. Here the CDR3 DNA reads TGTGCCAGCAGCTTCCTCCGGGACAGGGGAGTCTACGAGCAGTACTTC. As protein: CASSFLRDRGVYEQYF.

The chain has TRBV6-5 and TRBJ1-1; a weak D match, TRBD1 (6 bases). Trimming removed 0 bases from V and 5 bases from J, with 13 bases in between. There are 15 residues in the CDR3. Germline CDR1 MNHEY, CDR2 SVGAGI. Written as DNA, the CDR3 is TGTGCCAGCAGTTACTCTTCGGGGGCGCTGACTGAAGCTTTCTTT. Translating gives CASSYSSGALTEAFF.

V and J are TRBV9 and TRBJ2-7; no firm D call. CDR3 length: 15 amino acids. Germline V lookup: CDR1 SGDLS, CDR2 YYNGEE. Trimming shortened V by 4 bases and J by 0 bases, and 14 bases separated the two germline ends. The CDR3 DNA is TGTGCCAGCAGCCCCCGGACCTACCGCTCCTACGAGCAGTACTTC. Translating it yields CASSPRTYRSYEQYF.

This clone has just a few counts. This sequence joins TRBV19 and TRBJ2-7; 8 nucleotides align to TRBD2. J was trimmed by 6 bases and V by 7 bases; bases with no gene match: 8. The germline V gene encodes CDR1 LNHDA and CDR2 SQIVND (reference sequence). The CDR3 loop spans 13 amino acids. CDR3 sequence (DNA): TGTGCCAGTACACCCAGCGGGAGTGGCGAGCAGTACTTC. This sequence encodes CASTPSGSGEQYF.

The chain employs TRBV7-8 and TRBJ1-2; tentative D call: TRBD1 (6 bases). The CDR3 runs to 15 residues. The ends were cut back, 7 bases at V and 4 bases at J, with 19 bases in the middle. Germline values: CDR1 SGHVS, CDR2 FQNEAQ. In DNA form, the CDR3 reads TGTGCCAGCAAAAAAATACAGGGATTCGGCTATGGCTACACCTTC. This gives the protein CASKKIQGFGYGYTF.